The 5 T cell receptor beta chains below come from one sample, sequenced in a study of T cells in Graves' hyperthyroidism and ophthalmopathy. Regions amplified from RNA transcripts were the TCR beta CDR3 regions. The study used the HTBI primer set for a first-round RT-PCR of the TCR CDR3. MiXCR was run by TCRdb on the multiplex PCR reads, yielding one entry per CDR3 protein. The table records about 620,000 distinct CDR3 sequences, roughly 17% of them present only once. The sequenced sample was blood. These receptors originate from a woman in her 30s with Graves' hyperthyroidism.

This clonotype was found a few times. V and J are TRBV24-1 and TRBJ1-5; 9 bases agree with TRBD1. The CDR3 contains 17 residues. Per the germline V gene, CDR1 is KGHDR and CDR2 is SFDVKD. J was trimmed by 0 bases and V by 9 bases; bases with no gene match: 11. CDR3 sequence reads: CATQPRDRVFSNQPQHF. In nucleotides, the CDR3 is TGTGCCACCCAACCCCGGGACAGGGTTTTTAGCAATCAGCCCCAGCATTTT.

In its sample, this clonotype was seen many times. The chain recombines TRBV10-3 with TRBJ2-1; TRBD2 matches 12 bases. CDR3 length: 15 residues. The V and J ends lost 2 bases and 6 bases, in that order; junction bases with no gene match: 2. Germline V gives CDR1 ENHRY, CDR2 SYGVKD. CDR3 sequence reads: CAISEGLAGFNEQFF. CDR3 DNA sequence: TGTGCCATCAGTGAGGGACTAGCGGGGTTCAATGAGCAGTTCTTC.

This clonotype was seen more than once but under ten times. The genes are TRBV11-2 and TRBJ2-7, with TRBD1 matching over 11 bases. CDR1 and CDR2 from the germline V gene are SGHAT and FQNNGV. This CDR3 has 16 amino acids. The ends lost 4 bases at V and 2 bases at J; junction bases unmatched: 7. CDR3 in DNA: TGTGCCAGCAGCTCATCCGGGACAGGGGGAACCTACGAGCAGTACTTC. This codes for CASSSSGTGGTYEQYF.

This clonotype has ten or more counts. The chain has TRBV12-3 or TRBV12-4 and TRBJ2-7; 11 nucleotides line up with TRBD2. V gave up 1 base and J gave up 3 bases; unmatched junction bases: 5. The CDR3 loop spans 16 amino acids. DNA for the CDR3: TGTGCCAGCAGTTTAGAACTAGCGGGAGAGAACTACGAGCAGTACTTC. This gives the protein CASSLELAGENYEQYF.

The V gene is TRBV7-9, the J gene TRBJ2-5, with D hard to call. The V gene's germline CDR1 is SEHNR and CDR2 FQNEAQ (reference sequence). The CDR3 extends over 14 amino acids. Trimming removed 0 bases from V and 2 bases from J, with 7 bases in between. The CDR3 bases are TGTGCCAGCAGCTTAGCTCTTGTGCAAGAGACCCAGTACTTC. It translates to CASSLALVQETQYF.